The T cell receptor beta chain under discussion was sequenced for a study of human T cells and chemical hapten exposure. Study background: Across samples, TCR yields varied, mostly owing to small differences in pooled library volumes.

Original methodology: Samples held a median of approximately 96,000 TCRs, range roughly 20,000–690,600. TCRdb analysed the 5' RACE reads with MiXCR anew, one entry per CDR3 protein. The V and J calls, along with clone size, are taken from TCRdb and not from the paper's own processing. The table records approximately 150,000 distinct CDR3 sequences, around 4.1% of them present only once. Germline CDR1 and CDR2: SNHLY and FYNNEI. The J segment lost 3 bases and the V segment lost 6 bases, leaving 9 bases of the junction unmatched. There are 16 residues in the CDR3. This clonotype was seen ten or more times. Its cognate antigen is unknown. Study-level points and caveats: Sensitization with DPC brought no change to TCRs above 1 in 1000 in frequency.

Researchers extracted total RNA from unfractionated whole blood. The chain employs TRBV2 and TRBJ1-5; 9 positions agree with TRBD1. The source of this sequence is a female donor in good health. The CDR3 region is CASRRSGQGSNQPQHF. CDR3 sequence (DNA): TGTGCCAGCAGGAGAAGCGGACAGGGGTCCAATCAGCCCCAGCATTTT.